The clone carrying this TCR beta chain was detected ten times or more. Germline CDR1 SGHTA, CDR2 FQGNSA. V was clipped by 0 bases and J by 0 bases, with 9 bases between them. There are 16 residues in the CDR3. MiXCR, applied by TCRdb to the reads, yields one record per CDR3 protein. This sample has some 220,000 distinct CDR3 sequences; about 5.9% occur once, and the top ten carry 5.5% to 6.5%. The data stem from a study of T cell repertoires in cytomegalovirus infection. At the level of the study: An indication of both CMV infection and matching HLA type came from public TCR beta signatures.

Sample: PBMCs. This sequence originates from a human donor in good health (CMV status not recorded). Some clones in this sample may be carry-over from other donors' samples. The chain joins TRBV7-2 to TRBJ1-3; D is unresolved. The CDR3 DNA is TGTGCCAGCAGCTTAGCCCGTACCAGCTCTGGAAACACCATATATTTT. Translation gives CASSLARTSSGNTIYF.